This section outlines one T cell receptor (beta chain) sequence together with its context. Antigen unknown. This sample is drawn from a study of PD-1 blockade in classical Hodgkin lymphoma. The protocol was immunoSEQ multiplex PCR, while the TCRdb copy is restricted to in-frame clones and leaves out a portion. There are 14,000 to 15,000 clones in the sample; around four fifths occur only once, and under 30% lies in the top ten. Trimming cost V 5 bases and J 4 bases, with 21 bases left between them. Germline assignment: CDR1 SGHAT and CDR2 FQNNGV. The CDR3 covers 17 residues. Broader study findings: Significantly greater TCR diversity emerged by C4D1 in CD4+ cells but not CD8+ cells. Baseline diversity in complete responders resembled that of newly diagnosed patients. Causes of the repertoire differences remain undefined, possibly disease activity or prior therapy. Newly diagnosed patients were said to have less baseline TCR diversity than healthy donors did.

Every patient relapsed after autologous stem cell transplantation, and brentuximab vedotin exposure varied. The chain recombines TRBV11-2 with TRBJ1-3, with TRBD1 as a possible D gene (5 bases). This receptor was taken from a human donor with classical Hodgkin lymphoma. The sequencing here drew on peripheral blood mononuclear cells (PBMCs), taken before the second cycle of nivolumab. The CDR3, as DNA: TGTGCCAGCAGCCCAGGAGCGACCATTAGGGGCGGAAACACCATATATTTT. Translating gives CASSPGATIRGGNTIYF.